This is a list of T cell receptor beta chains from one sample in a study of T cell responses to AZD1222 COVID-19 vaccine. TCRdb keeps only in-frame clones here, not all; method: immunoSEQ multiplex PCR. The sample has around 170,000 clones, roughly nine tenths seen once. The input for sequencing was peripheral blood, taken on day 0 of AZD1222 vaccination. The receptors shown here come from an adult in good health. CDR3s include the opening cysteine and the closing phenylalanine or tryptophan. D genes are given only for firm matches. A clone size is listed for some rows: how often the clone was seen (once, few, many), or a class if it is expanded.

TRBJ2-7 | TRBV27 | NA | 13 | NA | CASMLQVGGEQYF | TGTGCCAGCATGTTACAGGTTGGGGGAGAGCAGTACTTC
TRBJ1-1 | TRBV9 | TRBD1 | 17 | NA | CASSQQGALMRYTEAFF | TGTGCCAGCAGTCAACAGGGGGCGCTGATGCGGTACACTGAAGCTTTCTTT
TRBJ1-4 | TRBV2 | TRBD1 | 19 | NA | CASNPFPTGASSTNEKLFF | TGTGCCAGCAACCCTTTCCCAACAGGGGCGTCTTCAACTAATGAAAAACTGTTTTTT
TRBJ2-5 | TRBV6-2/TRBV6-3 | TRBD2 | 12 | NA | CASSYSRLAVYF | TGTGCCAGCAGTTACTCGAGGCTAGCGGTGTACTTC
TRBJ1-1 | TRBV28 | NA | 14 | once | CASSPGIGNTEAFF | TGTGCCAGCAGCCCAGGGATTGGGAACACTGAAGCTTTCTTT
TRBJ1-1 | TRBV27 | NA | 14 | NA | CASSQGGIVTEAFF | TGTGCCAGCAGTCAAGGGGGGATAGTAACTGAAGCTTTCTTT
TRBJ1-6 | TRBV28 | TRBD1 | 15 | NA | CASRAGQVANSPLHF | TGTGCCAGCAGGGCAGGACAGGTTGCGAATTCACCCCTCCACTTT
TRBJ2-3 | TRBV2 | NA | 12 | NA | CASSRSTHTQYF | TGTGCCAGCAGTCGATCGACTCATACGCAGTATTTT
TRBJ2-7 | TRBV7-2 | NA | 14 | NA | CASTPSGHSYEQYF | TGTGCCAGCACCCCCTCGGGGCATTCCTACGAGCAGTACTTC
TRBJ1-2 | TRBV19 | NA | 8 | NA | CASKGYTF | TGTGCTTCCAAGGGCTACACCTTC
TRBJ1-5 | TRBV19 | NA | 16 | NA | CASRVAPNGGGQPQHF | TGTGCCAGTAGGGTTGCCCCGAACGGGGGCGGTCAGCCCCAGCATTTT
TRBJ2-2 | TRBV3-1/TRBV3-2 | NA | 15 | NA | CASSHTGSGTGELFF | TGTGCCAGCAGCCACACGGGGTCCGGCACCGGGGAGCTGTTTTTT
TRBJ1-2 | TRBV9 | NA | 13 | NA | CASSAGWVLGYTF | TGTGCCAGCAGCGCCGGCTGGGTTCTGGGCTACACCTTC
TRBJ1-1 | TRBV12-3/TRBV12-4 | NA | 13 | NA | CASRPGANTEAFF | TGTGCCAGCAGACCGGGAGCGAACACTGAAGCTTTCTTT
TRBJ2-1 | TRBV4-1 | NA | 11 | NA | CASSQGPEQFF | TGCGCCAGCAGCCAAGGTCCGGAGCAGTTCTTC
TRBJ1-1 | TRBV30 | NA | 13 | NA | CAWRTQWNTEAFF | TGTGCCTGGAGGACGCAATGGAACACTGAAGCTTTCTTT
TRBJ1-2 | TRBV28 | NA | 13 | NA | CASGGRYNYGYTF | TGTGCCAGCGGCGGCAGATATAACTATGGCTACACCTTC